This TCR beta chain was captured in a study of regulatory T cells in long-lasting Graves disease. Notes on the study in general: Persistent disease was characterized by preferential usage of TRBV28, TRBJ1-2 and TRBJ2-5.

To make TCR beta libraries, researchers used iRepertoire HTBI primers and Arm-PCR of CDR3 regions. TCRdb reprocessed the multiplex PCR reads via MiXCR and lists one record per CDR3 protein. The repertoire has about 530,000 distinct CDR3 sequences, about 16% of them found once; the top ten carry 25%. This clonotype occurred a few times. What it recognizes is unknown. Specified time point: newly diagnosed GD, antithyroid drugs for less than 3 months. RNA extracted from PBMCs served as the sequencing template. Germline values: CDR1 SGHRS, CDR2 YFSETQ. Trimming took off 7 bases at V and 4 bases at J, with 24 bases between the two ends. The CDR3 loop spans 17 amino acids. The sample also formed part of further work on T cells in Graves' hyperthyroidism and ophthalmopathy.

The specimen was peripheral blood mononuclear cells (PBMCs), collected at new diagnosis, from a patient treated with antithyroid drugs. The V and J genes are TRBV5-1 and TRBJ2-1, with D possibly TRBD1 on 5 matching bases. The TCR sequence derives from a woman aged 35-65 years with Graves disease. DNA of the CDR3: TGCGCCAGCGGGGCCAAAGGGGCAACTCGCGGATACAATGAGCAGTTCTTC. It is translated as CASGAKGATRGYNEQFF.